This T cell receptor beta chain was found in a study of T cell clones after liver transplantation. Study-wide context: Three of the eight recipients were HCV-positive; the rest had non-autoimmune, non-viral transplant indications.

V gave up 0 bases and J gave up 0 bases; unmatched junction bases: 2. CDR1 SQVTM and CDR2 ANQGSEA come from the germline V gene. The CDR3 is 14 residues long. The table came from immunoSEQ multiplex PCR; TCRdb's copy has only in-frame clones and leaves some out. The repertoire has approximately 100,000 clones, around four fifths of them found once; the top ten carry around 0.97%. As regards this clone: The same CDR3 can be traced to other DNA sequences in this sample.

The rearrangement joins TRBV29-1 to TRBJ2-7; 7 positions agree with TRBD1. This clonotype was sampled from a human donor who received a liver transplant. This sample comprised CD4+ T cells from blood, obtained before liver transplant. CDR3 nucleotide sequence: TGCAGCGTTGAAGAGGCAGGGGGCTCCTACGAGCAGTACTTC. It yields the protein CSVEEAGGSYEQYF.